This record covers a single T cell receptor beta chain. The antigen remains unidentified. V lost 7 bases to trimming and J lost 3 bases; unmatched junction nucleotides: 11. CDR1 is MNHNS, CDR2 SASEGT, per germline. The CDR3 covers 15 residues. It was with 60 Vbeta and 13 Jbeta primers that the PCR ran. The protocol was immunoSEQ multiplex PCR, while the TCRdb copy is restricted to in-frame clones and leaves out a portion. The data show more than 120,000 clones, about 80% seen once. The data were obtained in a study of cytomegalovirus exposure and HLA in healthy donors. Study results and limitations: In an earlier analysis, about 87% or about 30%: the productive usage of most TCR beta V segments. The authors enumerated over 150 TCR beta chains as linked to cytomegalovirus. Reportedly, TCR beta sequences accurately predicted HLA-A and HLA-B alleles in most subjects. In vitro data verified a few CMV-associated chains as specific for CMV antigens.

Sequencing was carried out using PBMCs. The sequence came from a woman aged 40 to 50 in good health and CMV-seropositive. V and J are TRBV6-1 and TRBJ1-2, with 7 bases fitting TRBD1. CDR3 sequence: CASNFGQARDYGYTF. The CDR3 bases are TGTGCCAGCAATTTCGGACAGGCCAGGGACTATGGCTACACCTTC.